In its sample, the clone carrying this TCR beta chain was seen many times. Its antigen remains unidentified. Extraction of PBMCs used about 9.2 ml of fresh peripheral blood. The sample belongs to a study of T cells in Graves' hyperthyroidism and ophthalmopathy. Findings of the study overall: Appearing also in blood were most of the thyroid clonotypes expanded above 0.001.

V shed 5 bases and J shed 0 bases, with 8 bases lying between them. Germline V CDR1 and CDR2: MNHEY, SMNVEV (reference sequence). CDR3 length: 15 amino acids. RNA transcripts yielded amplified TCR beta CDR3 regions. Primed by the HTBI set, a first-round RT-PCR was run on the TCR CDR3. Each CDR3 protein is one row after TCRdb ran MiXCR on the multiplex PCR reads. The sample shows about 290,000 distinct CDR3 sequences, approximately 12% of them seen only once. The sequence was obtained from a woman aged 30 to 39 with Graves' hyperthyroidism that later progressed to Graves' ophthalmopathy. The V and J genes are TRBV27 and TRBJ2-6, with D hard to call. Material: blood. CDR3 nucleotides: TGTGCCAGCAGTCCGCTAATCTCTGGGGCCAACGTCCTGACTTTC. This gives the protein CASSPLISGANVLTF.